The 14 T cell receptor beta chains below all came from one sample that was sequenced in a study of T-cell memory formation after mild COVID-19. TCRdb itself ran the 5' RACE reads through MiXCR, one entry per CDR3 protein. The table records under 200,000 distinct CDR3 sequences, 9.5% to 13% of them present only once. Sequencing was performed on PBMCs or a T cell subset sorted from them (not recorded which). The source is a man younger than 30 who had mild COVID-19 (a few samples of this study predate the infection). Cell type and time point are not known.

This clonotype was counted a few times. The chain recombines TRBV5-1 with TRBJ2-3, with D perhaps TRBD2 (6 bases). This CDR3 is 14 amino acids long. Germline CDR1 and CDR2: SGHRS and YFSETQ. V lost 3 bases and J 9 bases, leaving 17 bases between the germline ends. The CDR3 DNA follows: TGCGCCAGCAGCTGGGATAACTGGGGAGGCACGCAGTATTTT. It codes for CASSWDNWGGTQYF.

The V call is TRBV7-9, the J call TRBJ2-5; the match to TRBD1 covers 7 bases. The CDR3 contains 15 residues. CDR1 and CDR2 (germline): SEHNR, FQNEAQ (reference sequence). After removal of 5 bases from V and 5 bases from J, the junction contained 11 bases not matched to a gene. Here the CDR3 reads CASSLQGLSGETQYF. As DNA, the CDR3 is TGTGCCAGCAGCCTACAGGGGCTGTCTGGGGAGACCCAGTACTTC.

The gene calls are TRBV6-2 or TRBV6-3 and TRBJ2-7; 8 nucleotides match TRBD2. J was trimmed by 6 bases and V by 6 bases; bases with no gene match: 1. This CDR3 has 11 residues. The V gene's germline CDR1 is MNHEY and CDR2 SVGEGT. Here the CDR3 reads CASSGTSEQYF. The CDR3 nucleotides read TGTGCCAGCAGCGGGACTAGCGAGCAGTACTTC.

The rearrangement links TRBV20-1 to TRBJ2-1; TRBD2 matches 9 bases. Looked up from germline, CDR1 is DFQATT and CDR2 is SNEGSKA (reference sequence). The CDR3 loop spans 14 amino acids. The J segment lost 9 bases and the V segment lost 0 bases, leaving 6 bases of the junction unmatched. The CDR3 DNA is TGCAGTGCTAGAGAACGGCGGGGGGGCCTTGAGCAGTTCTTC. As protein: CSARERRGGLEQFF.

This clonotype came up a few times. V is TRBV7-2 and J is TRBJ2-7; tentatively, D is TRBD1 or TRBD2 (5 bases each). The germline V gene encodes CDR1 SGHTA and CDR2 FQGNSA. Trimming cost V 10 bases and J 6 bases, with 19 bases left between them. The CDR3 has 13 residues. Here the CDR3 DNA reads TGTGCCACTTCGCCCCTACATGGGGGCGAGCAGTACTTC. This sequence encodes CATSPLHGGEQYF.

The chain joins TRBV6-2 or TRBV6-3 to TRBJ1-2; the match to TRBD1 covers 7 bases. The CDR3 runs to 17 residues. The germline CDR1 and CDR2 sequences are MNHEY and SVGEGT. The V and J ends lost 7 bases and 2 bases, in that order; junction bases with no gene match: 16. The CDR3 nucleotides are TGTGCCAGCACCCAGGGGAGTAATCCGACAGGGAACTATGGCTACACCTTC. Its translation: CASTQGSNPTGNYGYTF.

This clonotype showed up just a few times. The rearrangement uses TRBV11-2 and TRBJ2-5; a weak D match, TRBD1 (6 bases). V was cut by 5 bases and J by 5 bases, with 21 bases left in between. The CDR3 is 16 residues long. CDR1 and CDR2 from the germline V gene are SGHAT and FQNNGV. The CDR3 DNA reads TGTGCCAGCAGCCGCCAGGGGTATGGGGTATCGGAGACCCAGTACTTC. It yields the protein CASSRQGYGVSETQYF.

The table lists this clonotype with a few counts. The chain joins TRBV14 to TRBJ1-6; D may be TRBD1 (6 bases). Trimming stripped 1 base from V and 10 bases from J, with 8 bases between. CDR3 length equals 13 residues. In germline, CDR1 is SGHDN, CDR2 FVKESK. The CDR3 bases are TGTGCCAGCAGCCAAGCAGGGGAATCACCCCTCCACTTT. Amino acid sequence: CASSQAGESPLHF.

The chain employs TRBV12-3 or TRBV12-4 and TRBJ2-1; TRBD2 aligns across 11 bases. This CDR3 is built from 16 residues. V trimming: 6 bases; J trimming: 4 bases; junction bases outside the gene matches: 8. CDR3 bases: TGTGCCAGCAGCCCTAAGACTAGCGGGGCTTACAATGAGCAGTTCTTC. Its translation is CASSPKTSGAYNEQFF.

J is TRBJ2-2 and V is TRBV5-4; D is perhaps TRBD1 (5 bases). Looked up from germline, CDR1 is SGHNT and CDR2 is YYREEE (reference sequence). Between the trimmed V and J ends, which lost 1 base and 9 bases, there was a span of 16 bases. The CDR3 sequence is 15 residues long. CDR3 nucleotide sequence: TGTGCCAGCAGCTTGTCAAGGGGCCAGCTGCGGGAGCTGTTTTTT. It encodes CASSLSRGQLRELFF.

CDR3 region: CASSPGGPSSEKLFF. The CDR3 DNA is TGTGCCAGCAGCCCAGGAGGGCCGAGTAGTGAAAAACTGTTTTTT. This chain links TRBV7-2 with TRBJ1-4; unclear D gene. V gave up 5 bases and J gave up 7 bases, with 17 bases separating them. CDR3 length: 15 amino acids. Germline-derived CDR1 and CDR2 are SGHTA and FQGNSA.

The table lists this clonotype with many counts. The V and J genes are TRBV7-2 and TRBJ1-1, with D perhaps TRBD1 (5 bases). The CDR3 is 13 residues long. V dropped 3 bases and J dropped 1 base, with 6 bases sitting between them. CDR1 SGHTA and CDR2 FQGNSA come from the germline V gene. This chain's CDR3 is CASSFGGNTEAFF. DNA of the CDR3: TGTGCCAGCAGCTTCGGGGGGAACACTGAAGCTTTCTTT.

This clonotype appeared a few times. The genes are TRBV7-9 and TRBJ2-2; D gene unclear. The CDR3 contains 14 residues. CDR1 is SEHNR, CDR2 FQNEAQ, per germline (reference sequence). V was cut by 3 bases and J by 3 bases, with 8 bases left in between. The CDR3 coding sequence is TGTGCCAGCAGCTTCGACACCTACACCGGGGAGCTGTTTTTT. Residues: CASSFDTYTGELFF.

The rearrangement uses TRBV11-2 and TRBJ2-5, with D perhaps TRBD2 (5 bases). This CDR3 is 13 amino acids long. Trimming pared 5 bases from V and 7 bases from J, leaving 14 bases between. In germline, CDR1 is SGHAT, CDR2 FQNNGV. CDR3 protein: CASSRVRAGTQYF. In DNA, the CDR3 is TGTGCCAGCAGCCGGGTGCGGGCCGGGACCCAGTACTTC.